This T cell receptor beta chain was identified in a study of shared clonotypes between healthy human individuals. Each cell subset's genomic DNA was divided evenly among several immunoSEQ plates. The repertoire was sequenced with immunoSEQ multiplex PCR; TCRdb's copy has only in-frame clones and lacks some. The table has around 2,000,000 clones, less than 95% seen once. The naive CD8 subset, CD45RO-negative cells positively selected for CCR7, excluded terminally differentiated effector memory CD45RA+ cells. The germline gives CDR1 MGHRA, CDR2 YSYEKL. This CDR3 is 13 amino acids long. V shed 1 base and J shed 4 bases, with 8 bases lying between them.

The sequence was collected from a man in his late teens or twenties in good health. The sample was naive CD8+ T cells sorted from blood. The gene calls are TRBV4-1 and TRBJ2-7, with unresolved D. This CDR3 reads CASSQAPLYEQYF. The CDR3 coding sequence is TGCGCCAGCAGCCAAGCCCCCTTATACGAGCAGTACTTC.